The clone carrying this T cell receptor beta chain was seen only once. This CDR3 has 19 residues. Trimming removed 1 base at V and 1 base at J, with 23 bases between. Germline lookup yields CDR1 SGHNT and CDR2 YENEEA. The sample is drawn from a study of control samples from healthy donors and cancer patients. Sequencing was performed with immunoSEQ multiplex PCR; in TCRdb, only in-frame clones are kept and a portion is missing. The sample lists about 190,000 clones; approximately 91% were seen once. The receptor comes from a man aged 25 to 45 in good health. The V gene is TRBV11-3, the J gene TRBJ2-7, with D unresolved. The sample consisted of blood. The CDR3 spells CASSLAYPQAPIESYEQYF. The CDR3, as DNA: TGTGCCAGCAGCTTAGCCTATCCCCAGGCCCCGATTGAATCCTACGAGCAGTACTTC.